The 4 T cell receptor beta chains below all came from one sample that was sequenced in a study of blood T cell repertoires in COVID-19 (dated by TCRdb to the early 2020s). Libraries were constructed by the immunoSEQ multiplex PCR assay. This immuneACCESS table, as held by TCRdb, lists in-frame sequences with V and J called but not all clones. Of the missing ones, under half trace to an unresolved V gene in checked studies; the others have no known cause. The sample table contains around 50,000 clones; only one count was recorded for roughly 89% of them. Jointly, the top ten make up roughly 6.5% of the sample. Sequenced: peripheral blood. The receptors stem from a woman aged 55-70 years with COVID-19, enrolled during active disease.

This rearrangement joins TRBV11-2 to TRBJ1-3; 9 bases are a match to TRBD1. The CDR3 length is 17 residues. With V trimmed by 0 bases and J by 0 bases, 3 bases remained unmatched. Germline-derived CDR1 and CDR2 are SGHAT and FQNNGV. The CDR3 spells CASSLDGTGLSGNTIYF. CDR3 coding DNA: TGTGCCAGCAGCTTAGACGGGACAGGGCTCTCTGGAAACACCATATATTTT.

The CDR3 reads CASSLLRGLGDYGYTF. In DNA, the CDR3 is TGTGCCAGCAGTTTATTACGGGGGTTGGGTGACTATGGCTACACCTTC. The chain has TRBV28 and TRBJ1-2; D possibly corresponds to TRBD1 (5 bases). Per the germline V gene, CDR1 is MDHEN and CDR2 is SYDVKM. The V gene lost 1 base and the J gene lost 3 bases, with 15 bases spanning the gap. The CDR3 runs to 16 residues.

The chain is built from TRBV19 and TRBJ2-7; 11 bases align to TRBD2. After removal of 4 bases from V and 3 bases from J, the junction contained 11 bases not matched to a gene. The CDR3 is 17 amino acids. From germline, CDR1 is LNHDA and CDR2 SQIVND (reference sequence). The CDR3 DNA reads TGTGCCAGTAGTACCCTTCCTAGCGGGAGGTTCATCTACGAGCAGTACTTC. Translation: CASSTLPSGRFIYEQYF.

V and J are TRBV5-1 and TRBJ2-3; no definite D call. V was pared by 0 bases and J by 0 bases, with 5 bases between. CDR3 size: 14 residues. Germline V gene lookup returns CDR1 SGHRS and CDR2 YFSETQ. The DNA of the CDR3 is TGCGCCAGCAGCTTGGCCGTTAGCACAGATACGCAGTATTTT. It specifies CASSLAVSTDTQYF.